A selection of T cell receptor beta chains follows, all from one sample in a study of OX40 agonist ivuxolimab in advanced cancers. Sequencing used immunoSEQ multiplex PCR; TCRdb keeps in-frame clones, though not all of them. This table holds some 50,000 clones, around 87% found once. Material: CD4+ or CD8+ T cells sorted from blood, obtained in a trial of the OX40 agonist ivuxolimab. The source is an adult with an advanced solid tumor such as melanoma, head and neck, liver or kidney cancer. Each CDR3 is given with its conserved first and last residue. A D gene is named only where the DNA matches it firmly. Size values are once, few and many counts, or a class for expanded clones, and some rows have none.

CDR3 DNA: TGTGCCAGTAGTATAGGGGACAGGGGAGGCTATGGCTACACCTTC
CDR3 protein: CASSIGDRGGYGYTF
D gene: TRBD1
clone size: NA
V gene: TRBV19
J gene: TRBJ1-2

CDR3 DNA: TGTGCCAGCTCACCAACAGGGCAACGCTATGGCTACACCTTC
CDR3 protein: CASSPTGQRYGYTF
D gene: NA
clone size: NA
V gene: TRBV18
J gene: TRBJ1-2

CDR3 DNA: TGTGCCACCGACAGGTTAAATCAGCCCCAGCATTTT
CDR3 protein: CATDRLNQPQHF
D gene: NA
clone size: NA
V gene: TRBV28
J gene: TRBJ1-5

CDR3 DNA: TGTGCCAGTAGTATAGGTGCCAGGGCGGGACTAGCCAAAAACATTCAGTACTTC
CDR3 protein: CASSIGARAGLAKNIQYF
D gene: NA
clone size: once
V gene: TRBV19
J gene: TRBJ2-4

CDR3 DNA: TGTGCCAGCAGCTTAAGGGGAGGGGCTGGGCAGCCCCAGCATTTT
CDR3 protein: CASSLRGGAGQPQHF
D gene: NA
clone size: NA
V gene: TRBV7-8
J gene: TRBJ1-5

CDR3 DNA: TGTGCCAGCAGGGAGAAGGGGACAGATACGCAGTATTTT
CDR3 protein: CASREKGTDTQYF
D gene: NA
clone size: NA
V gene: TRBV25-1
J gene: TRBJ2-3

CDR3 DNA: TGCGCCAGCAGCTTGGCTAGCGGGATCTCCTACGAGCAGTACTTC
CDR3 protein: CASSLASGISYEQYF
D gene: TRBD2
clone size: once
V gene: TRBV5-1
J gene: TRBJ2-7

CDR3 DNA: TGTGCCAGCAGTTTATGGGCGGGAGCAGCATACAATGAGCAGTTCTTC
CDR3 protein: CASSLWAGAAYNEQFF
D gene: TRBD2
clone size: NA
V gene: TRBV28
J gene: TRBJ2-1

CDR3 DNA: TGTGCCAGCAGTTTTAGTCCCAAGGGACACACTGAAGCTTTCTTT
CDR3 protein: CASSFSPKGHTEAFF
D gene: NA
clone size: NA
V gene: TRBV27
J gene: TRBJ1-1

CDR3 DNA: TGCGCCAGCACCAAGTTAGCGGGAGGGGCCAATGAGCAGTTCTTC
CDR3 protein: CASTKLAGGANEQFF
D gene: TRBD2
clone size: NA
V gene: TRBV5-1
J gene: TRBJ2-1

CDR3 DNA: TGTGCCAGCAGTCCACCAGGGACGGAGACCCAGTACTTC
CDR3 protein: CASSPPGTETQYF
D gene: NA
clone size: NA
V gene: TRBV6-5
J gene: TRBJ2-5

CDR3 DNA: TGCGCCAGCAGCTTGGACAGTAATTCACCCCTCCACTTT
CDR3 protein: CASSLDSNSPLHF
D gene: NA
clone size: NA
V gene: TRBV5-1
J gene: TRBJ1-6

CDR3 DNA: TGTGCCAGCAGCTTATTGGACAGGTTGAATGAGCAGTTCTTC
CDR3 protein: CASSLLDRLNEQFF
D gene: TRBD1
clone size: NA
V gene: TRBV7-9
J gene: TRBJ2-1

CDR3 DNA: TGTGCCAGCAGTGCCCCTTACAATGAGCAGTTCTTC
CDR3 protein: CASSAPYNEQFF
D gene: NA
clone size: NA
V gene: TRBV2
J gene: TRBJ2-1

CDR3 DNA: TGTGCCAGCAGTTTGAAGACTAGCTCCTACGAGCAGTACTTC
CDR3 protein: CASSLKTSSYEQYF
D gene: NA
clone size: NA
V gene: TRBV27
J gene: TRBJ2-7

CDR3 DNA: TGTGCCAGCAGCTGGACAGGGAATCAGCCCCAGCATTTT
CDR3 protein: CASSWTGNQPQHF
D gene: TRBD1
clone size: NA
V gene: TRBV6-5
J gene: TRBJ1-5

CDR3 DNA: TGCGCCAGCAGCCAAGCCGGACAGGGGAATTATTTGGGCTACACCTTC
CDR3 protein: CASSQAGQGNYLGYTF
D gene: TRBD1
clone size: once
V gene: TRBV4-3
J gene: TRBJ1-2

CDR3 DNA: TGTGCCAGCAGTTCCGGACCGAGTCCTTACGAGCAGTACTTC
CDR3 protein: CASSSGPSPYEQYF
D gene: NA
clone size: once
V gene: TRBV7-9
J gene: TRBJ2-7

CDR3 DNA: TGTGCCAGTAACCTCCGGAGGGGGGGAAACTATGGCTACACCTTC
CDR3 protein: CASNLRRGGNYGYTF
D gene: NA
clone size: NA
V gene: TRBV19
J gene: TRBJ1-2

CDR3 DNA: TGTGCCACCAGCCCCCCGGGGGGAAACATTCAGTACTTC
CDR3 protein: CATSPPGGNIQYF
D gene: TRBD2
clone size: NA
V gene: TRBV15
J gene: TRBJ2-4

CDR3 DNA: TGTGCCAGCAGCGCCTCGGCCTCAACTAATGAAAAACTGTTTTTT
CDR3 protein: CASSASASTNEKLFF
D gene: NA
clone size: NA
V gene: TRBV9
J gene: TRBJ1-4

CDR3 DNA: TGCAGCACTCCCGCGGGGGGGCGGGCCGGGGAGCTGTTTTTT
CDR3 protein: CSTPAGGRAGELFF
D gene: TRBD2
clone size: NA
V gene: TRBV29-1
J gene: TRBJ2-2

CDR3 DNA: TGTGCCAGCAGTTTATCGGATAGGGCCAGTTATGGCTACACCTTC
CDR3 protein: CASSLSDRASYGYTF
D gene: NA
clone size: NA
V gene: TRBV28
J gene: TRBJ1-2

CDR3 DNA: TGTGCCAGCAGTTCGTCGACAGGAGCCTACTGGAGGACCCAGTACTTC
CDR3 protein: CASSSSTGAYWRTQYF
D gene: NA
clone size: NA
V gene: TRBV28
J gene: TRBJ2-5

CDR3 DNA: TGTGCCAGTAGTATAGATAATAGCGGGGGGGCAAAGAATGAGCAGTTCTTC
CDR3 protein: CASSIDNSGGAKNEQFF
D gene: TRBD2
clone size: medium-sized
V gene: TRBV19
J gene: TRBJ2-1

CDR3 DNA: TGTGCCAGTCGACAGGACCATAGCAATCAGCCCCAGCATTTT
CDR3 protein: CASRQDHSNQPQHF
D gene: NA
clone size: few
V gene: TRBV19
J gene: TRBJ1-5

CDR3 DNA: TGTGCCAGCAGCTCGGGGGGGAAAGAGACCCAGTACTTC
CDR3 protein: CASSSGGKETQYF
D gene: TRBD2
clone size: NA
V gene: TRBV7-6
J gene: TRBJ2-5

CDR3 DNA: TGTGCCAGCAGTTCCCCGGCACAGGGGTCCTACGAGCAGTACTTC
CDR3 protein: CASSSPAQGSYEQYF
D gene: TRBD1
clone size: NA
V gene: TRBV6-5
J gene: TRBJ2-7